Sequencing of this TCR beta chain was carried out in a study of cytomegalovirus exposure and HLA in healthy donors. Study-wide background: Around 80 million unique TCRs from HLA-typed donors were held in an early data release.

Both 60 Vbeta primers and 13 Jbeta primers went into the PCR. Profiled with immunoSEQ multiplex PCR; TCRdb holds only in-frame clones, not every one. The data show hundreds of thousands of clones, with around three quarters seen just once and roughly a sixth held by the top ten. Details on this clone: Its antigen is undetermined.

The CDR3 length is 14 residues. Germline values: CDR1 ENHRY, CDR2 SYGVKD. V shed 10 bases and J 6 bases; nucleotides not matched to a gene: 12. Study findings and constraints: Several of the most significant clusters appeared linked to common viral pathogens, based on a later analysis.

The receptor comes from a man in his forties in good health and CMV-seronegative. The rearrangement joins TRBV10-3 to TRBJ2-3, with 8 nucleotides matching TRBD1. Source material: PBMCs. CDR3 protein: CATLPTGALDTQYF. The CDR3 DNA reads as TGTGCCACCCTTCCGACAGGGGCATTGGATACGCAGTATTTT.